This T cell receptor (beta chain) emerged from a study of cytomegalovirus exposure and HLA in healthy donors. Study overall: Roughly four fifths of several hundred genotyped donors fell in the Caucasian-associated ancestry cluster.

Primers: 60 Vbeta forward and 13 Jbeta reverse. In the original workflow: In a later analysis, the count reached some 88 million unique TCR beta chains, with about 10 million shared. Sequencing was performed with immunoSEQ multiplex PCR; in TCRdb, only in-frame clones are kept and a portion is missing. V and J calls and clone size are given by that table; D and trimming were obtained from the DNA. The sample has tens of thousands of clones; approximately 63% are singletons. Details on this clone: Its antigen is unknown.

Findings and caveats of the study: Overall, about 160 TCR beta chains were annotated as cytomegalovirus-associated.

The germline V gene encodes CDR1 ENHRY and CDR2 SYGVKD. Trimming removed 0 bases at V and 7 bases at J, with 4 bases between. The CDR3 spans 12 residues. The receptor comes from a woman aged 60-75 years in good health and CMV-seropositive. V gene TRBV10-3 combines with J gene TRBJ2-1; D remains ambiguous. Sequencing input: PBMCs. CDR3 sequence reads: CAISESRNEQFF. Here the CDR3 DNA reads TGTGCCATCAGTGAGTCGAGAAATGAGCAGTTCTTC.